This T cell receptor (beta chain) was recovered during a study of shared clonotypes between healthy human individuals. The assay was immunoSEQ multiplex PCR, and TCRdb's table has in-frame clones only and misses some. The table includes some 1.5 million clones, around 98% detected once. The CDR3 is made up of 16 amino acids. Deletions cut 1 base from V and 7 bases from J, with 16 bases between. Germline V gene sequence: CDR1 LNHNV, CDR2 YYDKDF (reference sequence). The sequence derives from a man aged 25 to 40 in good health. This chain links TRBV15 with TRBJ2-2; D perhaps matches TRBD2 (5 bases). Source material: naive CD4+ T cells sorted from blood. Subset given: CD45RA+ positively selected. The CDR3 here is CATSRGTSGNFGELFF. In DNA, the CDR3 is TGTGCCACCAGCAGAGGAACCAGCGGAAATTTCGGGGAGCTGTTTTTT.